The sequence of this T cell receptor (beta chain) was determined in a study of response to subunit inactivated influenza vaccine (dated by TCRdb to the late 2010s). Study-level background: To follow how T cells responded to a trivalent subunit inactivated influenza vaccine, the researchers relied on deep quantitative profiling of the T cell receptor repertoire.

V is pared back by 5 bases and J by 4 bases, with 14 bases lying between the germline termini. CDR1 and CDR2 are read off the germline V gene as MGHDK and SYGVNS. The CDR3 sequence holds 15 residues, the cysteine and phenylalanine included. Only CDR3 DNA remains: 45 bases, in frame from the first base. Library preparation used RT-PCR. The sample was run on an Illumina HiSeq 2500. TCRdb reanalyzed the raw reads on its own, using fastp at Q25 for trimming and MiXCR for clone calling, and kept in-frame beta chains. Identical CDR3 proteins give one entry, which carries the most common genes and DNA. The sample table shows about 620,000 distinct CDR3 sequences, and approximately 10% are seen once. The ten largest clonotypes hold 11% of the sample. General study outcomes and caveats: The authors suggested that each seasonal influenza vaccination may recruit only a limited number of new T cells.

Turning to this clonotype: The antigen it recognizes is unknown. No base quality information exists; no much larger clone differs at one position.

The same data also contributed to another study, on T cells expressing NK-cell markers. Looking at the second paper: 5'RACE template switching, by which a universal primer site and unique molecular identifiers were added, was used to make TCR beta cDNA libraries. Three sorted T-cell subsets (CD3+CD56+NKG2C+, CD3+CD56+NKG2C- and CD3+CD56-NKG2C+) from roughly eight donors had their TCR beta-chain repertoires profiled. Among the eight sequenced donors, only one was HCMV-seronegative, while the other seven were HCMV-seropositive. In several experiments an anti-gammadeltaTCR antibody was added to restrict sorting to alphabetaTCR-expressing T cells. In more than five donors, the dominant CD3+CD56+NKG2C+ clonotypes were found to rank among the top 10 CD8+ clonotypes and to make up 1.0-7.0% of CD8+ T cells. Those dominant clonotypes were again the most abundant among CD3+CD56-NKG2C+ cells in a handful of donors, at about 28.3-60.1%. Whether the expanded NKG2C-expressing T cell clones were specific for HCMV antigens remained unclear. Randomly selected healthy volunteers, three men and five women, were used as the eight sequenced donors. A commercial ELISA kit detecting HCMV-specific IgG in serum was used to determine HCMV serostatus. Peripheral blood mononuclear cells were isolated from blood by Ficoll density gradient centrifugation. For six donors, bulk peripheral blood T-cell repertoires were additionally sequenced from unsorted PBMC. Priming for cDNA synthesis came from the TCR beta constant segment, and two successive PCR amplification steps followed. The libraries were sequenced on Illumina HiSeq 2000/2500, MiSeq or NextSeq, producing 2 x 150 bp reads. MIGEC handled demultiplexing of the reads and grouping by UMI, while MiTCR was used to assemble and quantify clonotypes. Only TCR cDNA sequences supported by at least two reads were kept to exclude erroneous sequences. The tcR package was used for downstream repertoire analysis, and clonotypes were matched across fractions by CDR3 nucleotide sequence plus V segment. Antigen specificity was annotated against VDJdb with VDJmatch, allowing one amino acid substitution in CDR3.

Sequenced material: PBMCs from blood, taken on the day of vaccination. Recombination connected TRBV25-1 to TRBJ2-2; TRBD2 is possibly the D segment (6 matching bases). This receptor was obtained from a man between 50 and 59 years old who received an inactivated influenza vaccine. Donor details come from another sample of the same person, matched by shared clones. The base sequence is TGTGCCAGCAGTTTGGGGGGTTGGGGCACCGGGGAGCTGTTTTTT. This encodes CASSLGGWGTGELFF.